These 21 T cell receptor beta chains share one sample of origin, sequenced in a study of blood T cells in healthy people across ages. Together with a sample-barcoded 5' primer, a J-beta primer mix was included in a second PCR lasting about 6 to 11 cycles. From the 5' RACE reads, TCRdb called clonotypes with MiXCR, one entry per CDR3 protein. The table lists approximately 1,700,000 distinct CDR3 sequences, 35% to 50% of them singletons. The sequencing sample was made of blood. Receptors were obtained from a human donor in good health.

This clonotype was detected only a few times. The chain has TRBV24-1 and TRBJ2-3, with 7 bases fitting TRBD1. The CDR3 totals 13 residues. The trim removed 10 bases at V and 2 bases at J, leaving 5 bases unmatched. CDR1 is KGHDR and CDR2 is SFDVKD in the germline V gene. The DNA for the CDR3 is TGTGCCACAACCGGACAGGTCACAGATACGCAGTATTTT. Translation: CATTGQVTDTQYF.

This clonotype turned up a few times. This chain uses TRBV3-1 with TRBJ1-2; D unresolved. The CDR3 spans 13 residues. V gave up 4 bases and J gave up 4 bases, with 10 bases separating them. Per the germline V gene, CDR1 is LGHDT and CDR2 is YNNKEL (reference sequence). Here the CDR3 DNA reads TGTGCCAGCAGCCCACGGGCTAGCTATGGCTACACCTTC. This encodes CASSPRASYGYTF.

This rearrangement joins TRBV28 to TRBJ1-6; 9 nucleotides align to TRBD1. Looked up from germline, CDR1 is MDHEN and CDR2 is SYDVKM. V lost 6 bases, J lost 8 bases, and 5 bases stayed unmatched. The CDR3 spans 14 residues. The CDR3 loop is CASRGTGFYSPLHF. The CDR3 nucleotides are TGTGCCAGCAGGGGGACAGGGTTTTATTCACCCCTCCACTTT.

This chain links TRBV3-1 with TRBJ2-1; possible D gene TRBD2, 6 bases. Trimming pared 2 bases from V and 8 bases from J, leaving 19 bases between. The germline CDR1 and CDR2 sequences are LGHDT and YNNKEL (reference sequence). This CDR3 spans 16 amino acids. DNA of the CDR3: TGTGCCAGCAGCCAAACCGGGAGTCCCTACGGGCATGAGCAGTTCTTC. Encoded protein: CASSQTGSPYGHEQFF.

About this clonotype: A read error may account for a junction end that differs from germline. The chain links TRBV7-2 to TRBJ1-4; TRBD1 is a possible D gene (6 bases). The CDR3 runs to 11 residues. The germline CDR1 and CDR2 sequences are SGHTA and FQGNSA. CDR3 in DNA: TGTGCCTGCAGCCTAGGAGGGGGGCTGTTTTTT. It translates to CACSLGGGLFF.

This clonotype showed up just a few times. The chain joins TRBV7-9 to TRBJ2-1; 15 positions agree with TRBD2. The CDR3 has 19 amino acids. Germline CDR1 is SEHNR and CDR2 is FQNEAQ (reference sequence). The junction had 9 bases not matched to a gene; V was cut back by 5 bases and J by 1 base. CDR3 DNA sequence: TGTGCCAGCAGCCACCCGGGACTAGCGGGGGGCCCATCCTACAATGAGCAGTTCTTC. Encoded protein: CASSHPGLAGGPSYNEQFF.

This clonotype showed up just a few times. This rearrangement joins TRBV7-2 to TRBJ2-1; 10 bases are shared with TRBD2. Germline CDR1 reads SGHTA; CDR2 reads FQGNSA. This CDR3 spans 15 amino acids. The trim removed 5 bases at V and 4 bases at J, leaving 5 bases unmatched. The CDR3 DNA sequence: TGTGCCAGCAGCGCACTAGCGGGGAAGTACAATGAGCAGTTCTTC. Translated: CASSALAGKYNEQFF.

The chain uses TRBV7-2 and TRBJ2-2; 7 bases agree with TRBD1. V was pared by 5 bases and J by 4 bases, with 10 bases of the junction left unmatched. CDR3 length equals 16 residues. Looked up from germline, CDR1 is SGHTA and CDR2 is FQGNSA. The CDR3 here is CASSHRGPRGTGELFF. CDR3 in DNA: TGTGCCAGCAGCCACAGGGGCCCGAGGGGCACCGGGGAGCTGTTTTTT. The full variable domain, with the rest looked up from reference TRBV7-2 and TRBJ2-2, is GAGVSQSPSNKVTEKGKDVELRCDPISGHTALYWYRQSLGQGLEFLIYFQGNSAPDKSGLPSDRFSAERTGGSVSTLTIQRTQQEDSAVYLCASSHRGPRGTGELFFGEGSRLTVL.

The chain joins TRBV9 to TRBJ2-7; 8 nucleotides agree with TRBD2. CDR1 is SGDLS and CDR2 is YYNGEE in the germline V gene. The V segment lost 4 bases and the J segment 0 bases; nucleotides outside the gene matches: 9. CDR3 length equals 16 residues. CDR3 nucleotides: TGTGCCAGCAGCCCCCTGAGCGGGGGTGCCTCCTACGAGCAGTACTTC. It codes for CASSPLSGGASYEQYF.

This chain joins TRBV12-3 or TRBV12-4 and TRBJ2-2; D is possibly TRBD1 (6 bases). Trimming pared 7 bases from V and 4 bases from J, leaving 19 bases between. The CDR3 has 16 amino acids. The CDR3 loop reads CASTLGTPSSTGELFF. CDR3 sequence (DNA): TGTGCCAGCACCCTCGGGACACCTTCTTCCACCGGGGAGCTGTTTTTT.

The rearrangement uses TRBV3-1 and TRBJ2-5; 12 bases are shared with TRBD2. There are 19 residues in the CDR3. V lost 1 base to trimming and J lost 2 bases; unmatched junction nucleotides: 11. The V gene's germline CDR1 is LGHDT and CDR2 YNNKEL (reference sequence). The CDR3 sequence is CASSQALTSGGPLQETQYF. The CDR3, as DNA: TGTGCCAGCAGCCAAGCCCTGACTAGCGGGGGACCATTACAAGAGACCCAGTACTTC.

In its sample, this clonotype was seen a few times. The J gene is TRBJ2-2, the V gene TRBV6-1; the match to TRBD1 covers 8 bases. Germline V gene sequence: CDR1 MNHNS, CDR2 SASEGT. Unmatched junction bases numbered 9, after V lost 6 bases and J lost 0 bases. The CDR3 is 17 residues long. The CDR3 DNA is TGTGCCAGCAGCTTGGACAGGGCTCACTCGAACACCGGGGAGCTGTTTTTT. Encoded protein: CASSLDRAHSNTGELFF.

V and J are TRBV30 and TRBJ2-7; perhaps TRBD1 as D (5 bases). The DNA end favors TRBJ2-5, so the J call may be wrong. CDR3 size: 18 residues. Germline-derived CDR1 and CDR2 are GTSNPN and SVGIG (reference sequence). The CDR3 sequence is CAWSDGYQTDDGLETQYF. CDR3 coding DNA: TGTGCCTGGAGTGACGGTTATCAGACAGACGATGGCCTTGAGACCCAGTACTTC.

The V gene is TRBV12-3 or TRBV12-4, the J gene TRBJ2-5, with TRBD2 as a possible D gene (6 bases). The CDR3 covers 14 residues. Trimming removed 7 bases from V and 4 bases from J, with 16 bases in between. CDR3 coding DNA: TGTGCCAGCACCATCGCCGGGGGTTCAGAGACCCAGTACTTC. Translation: CASTIAGGSETQYF.

A few counts support this clonotype. The chain combines TRBV7-6 with TRBJ1-6, with a weak D call TRBD1 (6 bases). Trimming shortened V by 5 bases and J by 6 bases, and 17 bases separated the two germline ends. Per germline, CDR1 SGHVS and CDR2 FNYEAQ. The CDR3 contains 16 residues. CDR3 sequence reads: CASSPRRGSGNSPLHF. The CDR3 coding sequence is TGTGCCAGCAGCCCCCGCAGGGGATCGGGTAATTCACCCCTCCACTTT.

This clonotype has more than one count but fewer than ten. V usage is TRBV6-6 and J usage is TRBJ1-2; no firm D call. With 1 base removed from V and 4 bases from J, the gap between germline ends came to 7 bases. This CDR3 comprises 13 residues. CDR1 is MNHNY, CDR2 SVGAGI, per germline (reference sequence). The chain's CDR3 is CASSYYVTYGYTF. The CDR3 coding sequence is TGTGCCAGCAGTTACTACGTAACCTATGGCTACACCTTC.

The chain is built from TRBV29-1 and TRBJ1-4, with a possible D match to TRBD1 (5 bases). Germline CDR1 reads SQVTM; CDR2 reads ANQGSEA. CDR3 length equals 13 residues. V dropped 1 base and J dropped 3 bases, with 6 bases sitting between them. The CDR3 nucleotides are TGCAGCGTTGAAGGGGGCTCTAATGAAAAACTGTTTTTT. The encoded protein is CSVEGGSNEKLFF.

This clonotype was detected ten times or more. The V call is TRBV18, the J call TRBJ2-7; 10 nucleotides align to TRBD1. This CDR3 has 14 amino acids. Germline trimming cut 10 bases from V and 4 bases from J; bases unmatched to any gene: 10. Germline V lookup: CDR1 KGHSH, CDR2 LQKENI. CDR3 DNA: TGTGCCACCGCCGGACAGGGGGATTTATACGAGCAGTACTTC. It encodes CATAGQGDLYEQYF.

The chain joins TRBV20-1 to TRBJ2-3; D is tentatively TRBD1 or TRBD2 (5 bases each). The V end was cut by 5 bases, the J end by 1 base, with 19 bases between. CDR3 length: 16 residues. CDR1 is DFQATT, CDR2 SNEGSKA, per germline (reference sequence). CDR3 sequence reads: CSARSQFLGGTDTQYF. The DNA for the CDR3 is TGCAGTGCTCGTTCTCAATTCCTGGGGGGCACAGATACGCAGTATTTT.

This clonotype has just one count. The chain joins TRBV5-1 to TRBJ2-6; a possible D gene is TRBD2 (5 bases). CDR1 and CDR2 from the germline V gene are SGHRS and YFSETQ. The CDR3 covers 16 residues. V shed 3 bases and J shed 3 bases, with 13 bases lying between them. CDR3 protein: CASSSEVLGGANVLTF. The CDR3 coding sequence is TGCGCCAGCAGCTCGGAGGTCCTAGGTGGGGCCAACGTCCTGACTTTC.

About this clonotype itself: At one of its ends the junction is not consistent with the germline gene, which may arise from a read error. J is TRBJ2-1 and V is TRBV7-3; maybe TRBD2 (6 bases). The length of the CDR3 is 15 residues. Germline-derived CDR1 and CDR2 are SGHTA and FQGTGA. DNA for the CDR3: TGTGCCAGCAGCTTAAATCCGGGGGTCGGGAATGAACAGTTCTTC. Translation gives CASSLNPGVGNEQFF.